Shown below are 20 T cell receptor beta chains from a single sample sequenced in a study of cytomegalovirus exposure and HLA in healthy donors. This table comes from immunoSEQ multiplex PCR, and its TCRdb copy is limited to in-frame clones, with some not included. The sample lists tens of thousands of clones, about 91% occurring once. The sequenced material came from PBMCs. The origin of the receptors is a young woman in good health and CMV-seronegative.

The V gene is TRBV28, the J gene TRBJ1-1; 7 nucleotides match TRBD1. Trimming took 4 bases from V and 0 from J; bases not matched to a gene: 2. Germline V gene sequence: CDR1 MDHEN, CDR2 SYDVKM. CDR3 length: 14 amino acids. CDR3 DNA: TGTGCCAGCAGTTCAGGACAGGTGAACACTGAAGCTTTCTTT. As protein: CASSSGQVNTEAFF.

The gene calls are TRBV9 and TRBJ2-1; 7 positions agree with TRBD1. There are 14 residues in the CDR3. CDR1 and CDR2 from the germline V gene are SGDLS and YYNGEE. With 2 bases clipped from V and 7 bases from J, the junction kept 6 bases outside the gene matches. The CDR3 nucleotides are TGTGCCAGCAGCGTCGGGACAGCGGAAAATGAGCAGTTCTTC. Its protein product is CASSVGTAENEQFF.

The gene calls are TRBV28 and TRBJ1-6; D unclear. The CDR3 contains 17 residues. Per germline, CDR1 MDHEN and CDR2 SYDVKM. V lost 5 bases to trimming and J lost 7 bases, with 21 bases between them. The CDR3 DNA follows: TGTGCCAGCAGTGCTATAACGGACGGGGAAGGGAATTCACCCCTCCACTTT. The encoded protein is CASSAITDGEGNSPLHF.

This rearrangement joins TRBV19 to TRBJ2-3, with D tentatively TRBD1 (5 bases). Per the germline V gene, CDR1 is LNHDA and CDR2 is SQIVND (reference sequence). The CDR3 sequence is 15 residues long. Between the trimmed V and J ends, which lost 3 bases and 0 bases, there was a span of 10 bases. CDR3 sequence (DNA): TGTGCCAGTAGTATGAGTCAGGGTAGCACAGATACGCAGTATTTT. It specifies CASSMSQGSTDTQYF.

The genes are TRBV7-9 and TRBJ2-3; 8 nucleotides match TRBD1. CDR1 is SEHNR and CDR2 is FQNEAQ in the germline V gene (reference sequence). V was pared by 5 bases and J by 4 bases, with 11 bases of the junction left unmatched. The CDR3 spans 16 residues. CDR3 sequence: CASSPLTGGKADTQYF. The CDR3 DNA reads as TGTGCCAGCAGCCCTCTAACAGGGGGTAAGGCAGATACGCAGTATTTT.

The genes are TRBV28 and TRBJ1-1, with a possible D match to TRBD1 (5 bases). The V end lost 2 bases, the J end lost 4 bases, and 14 bases lay between the germline ends. The CDR3 contains 15 residues. Germline loops: CDR1 MDHEN, CDR2 SYDVKM. In DNA, the CDR3 is TGTGCCAGCAGTTTAGGCCGGGGGGGTAGCACTGAAGCTTTCTTT. Translation gives CASSLGRGGSTEAFF.

The gene calls are TRBV7-2 and TRBJ2-1; 7 positions agree with TRBD1. V dropped 1 base and J dropped 7; count of bases not matched to a gene: 1. The CDR3 length is 13 residues. The V gene's germline CDR1 is SGHTA and CDR2 FQGNSA. The CDR3 coding sequence is TGTGCCAGCAGCTTAGGACAGGGAAATGAGCAGTTCTTC. Protein sequence: CASSLGQGNEQFF.

The J gene is TRBJ2-5, the V gene TRBV6-5, with TRBD1 matching over 7 bases. Trimming removed 6 bases from V and 7 bases from J; junction bases left unmatched: 11. The CDR3 extends over 14 amino acids. From germline, CDR1 is MNHEY and CDR2 SVGAGI. CDR3 region: CASRRTGVGGTQYF. The CDR3 region has the DNA TGTGCCAGCAGAAGGACAGGCGTAGGGGGGACCCAGTACTTC.

The J gene is TRBJ2-5, the V gene TRBV2; tentative D call: TRBD1 (5 bases). The CDR3 contains 15 residues. V dropped 5 bases and J dropped 5 bases, with 18 bases sitting between them. CDR1 is SNHLY, CDR2 FYNNEI, per germline. CDR3 sequence (DNA): TGTGCCAGCAGTCGAGAGTCAGGGTACTGGGAGACCCAGTACTTC. It is translated as CASSRESGYWETQYF.

In its sample, this clone was seen a few times. The J gene is TRBJ1-5, the V gene TRBV25-1; unclear D gene. Germline loops: CDR1 MGHDK, CDR2 SYGVNS. This CDR3 comprises 14 residues. With 2 bases removed from V and 5 bases from J, the gap between germline ends came to 10 bases. The CDR3 DNA is TGTGCCAGCAGTGAACCCCAGGAATATCAGCCCCAGCATTTT. Protein sequence: CASSEPQEYQPQHF.

This chain links TRBV6-5 with TRBJ2-3; the D gene is possibly TRBD2 (5 bases). The ends were cut back, 7 bases at V and 1 base at J, with 12 bases in the middle. The CDR3 has 14 amino acids. CDR1 and CDR2 from the germline V gene are MNHEY and SVGAGI. CDR3 protein: CASNSWGGTDTQYF. Written as DNA, the CDR3 is TGTGCCAGCAATAGTTGGGGAGGCACAGATACGCAGTATTTT.

The J gene is TRBJ1-1, the V gene TRBV11-2, with a tentative D call TRBD1 (6 bases). Germline lookup yields CDR1 SGHAT and CDR2 FQNNGV. This CDR3 has 14 amino acids. Trimming removed 8 bases from V and 11 bases from J, with 24 bases in between. For the CDR3, the DNA is TGTGCCAGCGGAGAGGGGGGGTCTGGCTCCGACGCTTTCTTT. This gives the protein CASGEGGSGSDAFF.

The chain links TRBV28 to TRBJ2-7, with 10 bases aligning to TRBD1. V lost 7 bases to trimming and J lost 4 bases; unmatched junction nucleotides: 7. CDR3 size: 14 residues. Germline CDR1 and CDR2: MDHEN and SYDVKM. CDR3 in amino acids: CASTETGGKYEQYF. The DNA for the CDR3 is TGTGCCAGCACCGAGACAGGGGGCAAGTACGAGCAGTACTTC. The whole variable domain, filled in from reference TRBV28 and TRBJ2-7, reads DVKVTQSSRYLVKRTGEKVFLECVQDMDHENMFWYRQDPGLGLRLIYFSYDVKMKEKGDIPEGYSVSREKKERFSLILESASTNQTSMYLCASTETGGKYEQYFGPGTRLTVT.

The genes are TRBV2 and TRBJ2-1; 10 nucleotides agree with TRBD2. The CDR3 covers 17 residues. Germline-derived CDR1 and CDR2 are SNHLY and FYNNEI. The V gene end was trimmed by 4 bases and the J gene end by 9 bases; junction bases not matched to a gene: 15. The CDR3: CASSAMASGSIQGEQFF. In nucleotides, the CDR3 is TGTGCCAGCAGTGCGATGGCTAGCGGGAGCATTCAGGGTGAGCAGTTCTTC. Full variable domain (remainder filled in from reference TRBV2 and TRBJ2-1): EPEVTQTPSHQVTQMGQEVILRCVPISNHLYFYWYRQILGQKVEFLVSFYNNEISEKSEIFDDQFSVERPDGSNFTLKIRSTKLEDSAMYFCASSAMASGSIQGEQFFGPGTRLTVL.

V and J are TRBV11-3 and TRBJ1-2; TRBD1 agrees at 9 bases. The CDR3 has 17 amino acids. Looked up from germline, CDR1 is SGHNT and CDR2 is YENEEA. Losses at the gene ends were 4 bases for V and 8 bases for J; bases not matched to a gene: 17. Written as DNA, the CDR3 is TGTGCCAGCAGCTCCCGGGACAGGGCCCAACCGGGCTGGGGCTACACCTTC. Residues: CASSSRDRAQPGWGYTF.

The V gene is TRBV28, the J gene TRBJ1-5; TRBD1 aligns across 7 bases. J lost 6 bases, V lost 8 bases, and 4 bases had no gene match. Germline lookup yields CDR1 MDHEN and CDR2 SYDVKM. CDR3 length equals 12 residues. The CDR3 spells CASRDSGQPQHF. The CDR3 region has the DNA TGTGCCAGCCGGGACAGCGGTCAGCCCCAGCATTTT.

The V gene is TRBV28, the J gene TRBJ1-3; no clear D gene. The germline V and J ends were trimmed by 1 base and 0 bases, with 4 bases remaining between them. From germline, CDR1 is MDHEN and CDR2 SYDVKM. This CDR3 has 14 amino acids. CDR3 nucleotides: TGTGCCAGCAGTTTATCAGGCTCTGGAAACACCATATATTTT. Amino acid sequence: CASSLSGSGNTIYF. Looking up the rest from reference TRBV28 and TRBJ1-3 gives the full variable domain: DVKVTQSSRYLVKRTGEKVFLECVQDMDHENMFWYRQDPGLGLRLIYFSYDVKMKEKGDIPEGYSVSREKKERFSLILESASTNQTSMYLCASSLSGSGNTIYFGEGSWLTVV.

The chain recombines TRBV7-3 with TRBJ2-1; D gene ambiguous. Trimming removed 4 bases at V and 9 bases at J, with 10 bases between. This CDR3 region has 12 residues. CDR1 is SGHTA and CDR2 is FQGTGA in the germline V gene. The CDR3 sequence is CASSYKPGEQFF. DNA for the CDR3: TGTGCCAGCAGCTACAAGCCGGGTGAGCAGTTCTTC.

V gene TRBV10-1 combines with J gene TRBJ2-7, with TRBD2 as a possible D gene (5 bases). The V end was cut by 2 bases, the J end by 6 bases, with 11 bases between. The CDR3 is 13 amino acids. CDR1 and CDR2 (germline): WNHNN, SYGVQD (reference sequence). The CDR3 bases are TGCGCCAGCAGTGAGGGAGGTGGCCGCGAGCAGTACTTC. Amino acid sequence: CASSEGGGREQYF.

This chain uses TRBV5-1 with TRBJ2-7; 8 bases are shared with TRBD1. The CDR3 covers 14 residues. CDR1 SGHRS and CDR2 YFSETQ come from the germline V gene. Trimming cost V 4 bases and J 0 bases; bases outside gene matches: 3. CDR3 DNA sequence: TGCGCCAGCAGCCGGGACAGGAGCTCCTACGAGCAGTACTTC. Protein sequence: CASSRDRSSYEQYF.